These T cell receptor beta chains were read from a single sample in a study of blood T cell repertoires in COVID-19. Assay used: immunoSEQ multiplex PCR; TCRdb lists only in-frame clones, some missing. The sample contains about 150,000 clones, approximately 91% of which appear only once. Sequenced input: peripheral blood. The receptors were sampled from a woman aged 65 to 85 with acute or convalescent COVID-19. Both conserved end residues are part of each CDR3. Fields, in order: V gene, J gene, clone size, CDR3 length, CDR3 protein. Rows may omit the clone size; those that give it use once, few, many or a size class.

V gene: TRBV10-1
J gene: TRBJ2-7
clone size: once
CDR3 length: 14
CDR3 protein: CASSETGGPYEQYF

V gene: TRBV7-8
J gene: TRBJ2-3
clone size: .
CDR3 length: 17
CDR3 protein: CASSLLADRTSTDTQYF

V gene: TRBV19
J gene: TRBJ1-1
clone size: once
CDR3 length: 17
CDR3 protein: CASSTSQGRFVDTEAFF

V gene: TRBV5-1
J gene: TRBJ2-2
clone size: .
CDR3 length: 15
CDR3 protein: CASSFSPPGSGELFF

V gene: TRBV5-5
J gene: TRBJ1-2
clone size: .
CDR3 length: 16
CDR3 protein: CASSSPGTGIRHGYTF

V gene: TRBV5-4
J gene: TRBJ2-1
clone size: .
CDR3 length: 15
CDR3 protein: CASSLAGGLRNEQFF

V gene: TRBV6-1
J gene: TRBJ2-1
clone size: .
CDR3 length: 15
CDR3 protein: CASSEPTGGYNEQFF

V gene: TRBV6-2/TRBV6-3
J gene: TRBJ1-2
clone size: .
CDR3 length: 15
CDR3 protein: CASSLQRTVNYGYTF

V gene: TRBV20-1
J gene: TRBJ1-5
clone size: .
CDR3 length: 13
CDR3 protein: CSASWGEGQPQHF

V gene: TRBV29-1
J gene: TRBJ1-1
clone size: .
CDR3 length: 13
CDR3 protein: CSVEEKQGASAFF

V gene: TRBV28
J gene: TRBJ1-3
clone size: .
CDR3 length: 15
CDR3 protein: CASSLWDDSGNTIYF

V gene: TRBV10-1
J gene: TRBJ2-5
clone size: .
CDR3 length: 16
CDR3 protein: CASKPSGILPQETQYF

V gene: TRBV6-5
J gene: TRBJ2-5
clone size: .
CDR3 length: 16
CDR3 protein: CASSYSASGGHLAQYF

V gene: TRBV28
J gene: TRBJ1-5
clone size: few
CDR3 length: 13
CDR3 protein: CASLGQYNQPQHF

V gene: TRBV9
J gene: TRBJ1-3
clone size: .
CDR3 length: 15
CDR3 protein: CASSVHRSSGNTIYF

V gene: TRBV27
J gene: TRBJ2-3
clone size: .
CDR3 length: 18
CDR3 protein: CASSFLLGTQVSTDTQYF

V gene: TRBV7-9
J gene: TRBJ1-3
clone size: .
CDR3 length: 15
CDR3 protein: CASSFGTPSGNTIYF

V gene: TRBV9
J gene: TRBJ2-7
clone size: once
CDR3 length: 14
CDR3 protein: CASSVLSGGDEQYF

V gene: TRBV6-6
J gene: TRBJ2-5
clone size: .
CDR3 length: 11
CDR3 protein: CASRVVETQYF

V gene: TRBV29-1
J gene: TRBJ1-1
clone size: once
CDR3 length: 13
CDR3 protein: CSVRRDINTEAFF

V gene: TRBV9
J gene: TRBJ2-3
clone size: .
CDR3 length: 16
CDR3 protein: CASSVYRGGRTDTQYF

V gene: TRBV29-1
J gene: TRBJ1-1
clone size: .
CDR3 length: 13
CDR3 protein: CSVWGEWNTEAFF

V gene: TRBV5-1
J gene: TRBJ2-1
clone size: .
CDR3 length: 18
CDR3 protein: CASSLGWTPSVSYNEQFF

V gene: TRBV5-6
J gene: TRBJ1-5
clone size: .
CDR3 length: 14
CDR3 protein: CASSSLHRNQPQHF

V gene: TRBV7-8
J gene: TRBJ2-1
clone size: .
CDR3 length: 15
CDR3 protein: CASSRGQEAYNEQFF

V gene: TRBV5-1
J gene: TRBJ1-5
clone size: .
CDR3 length: 14
CDR3 protein: CASSPDTGNQPQHF

V gene: TRBV10-2
J gene: TRBJ1-1
clone size: .
CDR3 length: 14
CDR3 protein: CASWRGQLNTEAFF

V gene: TRBV5-1
J gene: TRBJ1-1
clone size: once
CDR3 length: 16
CDR3 protein: CASSLTTGSERVEAFF

V gene: TRBV5-1
J gene: TRBJ2-1
clone size: .
CDR3 length: 12
CDR3 protein: CASSLGHNEQFF

V gene: TRBV5-8
J gene: TRBJ1-1
clone size: .
CDR3 length: 20
CDR3 protein: CASSLPPGTGLLTGNTEAFF

V gene: TRBV5-6
J gene: TRBJ1-1
clone size: .
CDR3 length: 13
CDR3 protein: CASSLAVNTEAFF

V gene: TRBV6-5
J gene: TRBJ1-1
clone size: once
CDR3 length: 15
CDR3 protein: CASSLGGHPNTEAFF

V gene: TRBV18
J gene: TRBJ1-1
clone size: .
CDR3 length: 13
CDR3 protein: CASSGQKKTEAFF

V gene: TRBV7-8
J gene: TRBJ2-4
clone size: few
CDR3 length: 14
CDR3 protein: CASSRRGSGNIQYF

V gene: TRBV6-2/TRBV6-3
J gene: TRBJ1-1
clone size: .
CDR3 length: 14
CDR3 protein: CASSYGGRNTEAFF

V gene: TRBV3-1/TRBV3-2
J gene: TRBJ1-1
clone size: .
CDR3 length: 15
CDR3 protein: CASSRRDKVNTEAFF

V gene: TRBV19
J gene: TRBJ2-7
clone size: .
CDR3 length: 14
CDR3 protein: CASSAGTGDYEQYF

V gene: TRBV7-8
J gene: TRBJ1-1
clone size: .
CDR3 length: 15
CDR3 protein: CASSLGGTGNTEAFF

V gene: TRBV7-9
J gene: TRBJ1-2
clone size: .
CDR3 length: 12
CDR3 protein: CASSSSEHGYTF

V gene: TRBV10-2
J gene: TRBJ1-1
clone size: .
CDR3 length: 13
CDR3 protein: CASSEWQYTEAFF

V gene: TRBV19
J gene: TRBJ1-2
clone size: .
CDR3 length: 14
CDR3 protein: CASKAGPANYGYTF

V gene: TRBV9
J gene: TRBJ1-1
clone size: .
CDR3 length: 13
CDR3 protein: CASSQGVNTEAFF

V gene: TRBV3-1/TRBV3-2
J gene: TRBJ2-3
clone size: .
CDR3 length: 19
CDR3 protein: CASSQNARGPNHVRNTQYF

V gene: TRBV6-5
J gene: TRBJ2-5
clone size: few
CDR3 length: 16
CDR3 protein: CASSYSGRVSQETQYF

V gene: TRBV4-3
J gene: TRBJ1-3
clone size: .
CDR3 length: 17
CDR3 protein: CASSQGVGSTSGNTIYF

V gene: TRBV5-4
J gene: TRBJ1-6
clone size: few
CDR3 length: 15
CDR3 protein: CASSPTGELDSPLHF

V gene: TRBV23-1
J gene: TRBJ1-3
clone size: .
CDR3 length: 17
CDR3 protein: CASTREGMGLSGNTIYF

V gene: TRBV5-1
J gene: TRBJ2-1
clone size: .
CDR3 length: 12
CDR3 protein: CASSLANNEQFF

V gene: TRBV10-2
J gene: TRBJ1-4
clone size: .
CDR3 length: 15
CDR3 protein: CASRGQGTTNEKLFF

V gene: TRBV7-2
J gene: TRBJ2-5
clone size: .
CDR3 length: 15
CDR3 protein: CASSAPPGFQETQYF

V gene: TRBV2
J gene: TRBJ1-3
clone size: .
CDR3 length: 12
CDR3 protein: CASGQQVNTIYF

V gene: TRBV7-2
J gene: TRBJ2-2
clone size: .
CDR3 length: 17
CDR3 protein: CASSVRLAGASWGELFF

V gene: TRBV29-1
J gene: TRBJ2-3
clone size: .
CDR3 length: 16
CDR3 protein: CSVELAGGPGTDTQYF

V gene: TRBV4-3
J gene: TRBJ1-2
clone size: .
CDR3 length: 16
CDR3 protein: CASSQDIGTGNYGYTF